Below are 15 T cell receptor beta chains sequenced from a single sample in a study of regulatory T cells in long-lasting Graves disease (dated by TCRdb to the early 2020s). The time point tag for this specimen amounts to: persistent/refractory GD, antithyroid drugs over 5 years with positive TRAb. For both TCR sequencing and RNA sequencing, RNA was extracted from PBMCs using TRIzol. The library came from multiplex PCR. The instrument was an Illumina HiSeq 4000. TCR beta libraries were built with iRepertoire HTBI primers and Arm-PCR amplification of CDR3 regions. Clones were called with MiXCR by TCRdb after fastp trimmed the public reads at Q25, and only in-frame beta chains were retained. For every CDR3 protein sequence, its rows merge into one entry that carries the most common genes and DNA. The sample table shows about 460,000 distinct CDR3 sequences, and approximately 23% are seen once. The ten biggest clones cover less than 15% of the sample.

Here the sequenced sample was peripheral blood mononuclear cells (PBMCs), taken when the disease was refractory, from a patient treated with antithyroid drugs. The receptor source for this set is a female donor with Graves disease.

This clonotype was observed many times. This sequence joins TRBV6-2 or TRBV6-3 and TRBJ2-5, with 11 bases matching TRBD1. The CDR3 runs to 13 residues. The J segment lost 5 bases and the V segment lost 4 bases, leaving 0 bases of the junction unmatched. CDR1 and CDR2 from the germline V gene are MNHEY and SVGEGT. CDR3 in amino acids: CASSWDRGETQYF. The CDR3 bases are TGTGCCAGCAGTTGGGACAGGGGGGAGACCCAGTACTTC.

This clonotype appeared once. A read error may explain this, as a much larger clone is one base away. The chain links TRBV12-3 or TRBV12-4 to TRBJ1-1, with D unclear. V shed 6 bases and J shed 7 bases, with 15 bases lying between them. There are 13 residues in the CDR3. CDR3 bases: TGTGCCAGCAGCCCAAACAGTGGCCTTGAAGCTTTCTTT. Translating gives CASSPNSGLEAFF.

This clonotype was seen ten or more times. V is TRBV2 and J is TRBJ1-6, with TRBD1 matching over 7 bases. This CDR3 region has 14 residues. In germline, CDR1 is SNHLY, CDR2 FYNNEI. V shed 6 bases, J shed 9 bases, and the junction held 8 bases outside the gene matches. This chain's CDR3 is CASSLQGISSPLHF. The CDR3 bases are TGTGCCAGCAGCTTACAGGGGATTAGTTCACCCCTCCACTTT.

The chain carries TRBV5-1 and TRBJ1-5; D call uncertain. The CDR3 totals 14 residues. V was pared by 0 bases and J by 5 bases, with 9 bases between. CDR1 is SGHRS and CDR2 is YFSETQ in the germline V gene. The DNA for the CDR3 is TGCGCCAGCAGCTTGGATGGGTTTGATCAGCCCCAGCATTTT. Its translation is CASSLDGFDQPQHF.

In its sample, this clonotype was seen many times. A read error may account for a junction end that differs from germline. V usage is TRBV6-2 or TRBV6-3 and J usage is TRBJ2-4; D is possibly TRBD1 (5 bases). The germline gives CDR1 MNHEY, CDR2 SVGEGT. The CDR3 is 13 residues long. This CDR3 is CASTSSRQIGVHF. For the CDR3, the DNA is TGTGCCAGCACTTCCTCCCGACAGATTGGGGTTCACTTC.

The sample holds one count of this clonotype. The junction departs from the called germline gene at one end, perhaps through a read error. The genes are TRBV12-3 or TRBV12-4 and TRBJ2-7, with 7 bases matching TRBD1. This CDR3 contains 14 residues. The CDR3 bases are TGTGCCGGCAGTCTGGGGACAGTCTCCTACGAGCAGTACTTC. Translated: CAGSLGTVSYEQYF.

The chain recombines TRBV6-9 with TRBJ2-3; D unresolved. Trimming cost V 3 bases and J 1 base, with 11 bases left between them. The CDR3 length is 15 residues. The germline CDR1 and CDR2 sequences are MNHGY and SVAAGI. CDR3 in amino acids: CASSYLWSGTDTQYF. The CDR3 nucleotides are TGTGCCAGCAGTTACCTGTGGTCAGGCACAGATACGCAGTATTTT.

This clonotype was recorded a few times. At one end the junction does not follow the germline gene, possibly because of a read error. V and J are TRBV7-9 and TRBJ2-7, with D possibly being TRBD2 (7 bases). CDR1 SEHNR and CDR2 FQNEAQ come from the germline V gene (reference sequence). The CDR3 runs to 14 residues. In nucleotides, the CDR3 is TGTGCCAGCTGCCGCGGGGGCACAGCCTACGAGCAGCACTTC. This encodes CASCRGGTAYEQHF.

This clonotype was seen ten or more times. The chain carries TRBV10-3 and TRBJ1-1; perhaps TRBD1 as D (6 bases). From germline, CDR1 is ENHRY and CDR2 SYGVKD. V was cut by 10 bases and J by 4 bases, with 13 bases left in between. This CDR3 is 12 amino acids long. The DNA for the CDR3 is TGTGCCACCCACAGGGAGGGCACTGAAGCTTTCTTT. Encoded protein: CATHREGTEAFF.

This clonotype came up many times. The chain couples TRBV6-1 to TRBJ2-5; D possibly corresponds to TRBD1 (5 bases). The germline V gene has CDR1 MNHNS and CDR2 SASEGT. The CDR3 is 13 amino acids. V shed 10 bases and J shed 1 base, with 13 bases lying between them. The DNA of the CDR3 is TGTGCCACCAGCCAAGGGGCCCAAGAGACCCAGTACTTC. As protein: CATSQGAQETQYF.

This clonotype was observed at least ten times. The chain couples TRBV7-9 to TRBJ2-6; possibly TRBD1 or TRBD2 for D (6 bases each). The CDR3 consists of 16 residues. V was clipped by 2 bases and J by 0 bases, with 8 bases between them. CDR1 and CDR2 (germline): SEHNR, FQNEAQ (reference sequence). The CDR3 sequence is CASSLKGGSGANVLTF. The CDR3 bases are TGTGCCAGCAGCTTAAAGGGGGGCTCTGGGGCCAACGTCCTGACTTTC.

This clonotype was picked up many times. Sequence at one end of the junction differs from germline and may be a read error. This sequence joins TRBV6-1 and TRBJ2-2; tentatively, D is TRBD1 or TRBD2 (5 bases each). The CDR3 runs to 11 residues. CDR1 MNHNS and CDR2 SASEGT come from the germline V gene. CDR3 protein: CASRGDGELFF. The CDR3 region has the DNA TGTGCGAGCAGAGGGGACGGGGAGCTGTTTTTT.

This clonotype was seen only a few times. The rearrangement uses TRBV6-1 and TRBJ1-3; D is uncertain. Per the germline V gene, CDR1 is MNHNS and CDR2 is SASEGT. V lost 2 bases to trimming and J lost 0 bases, with 11 bases between them. The CDR3 length is 16 residues. CDR3 amino acids: CASSELEELSGNTIYF. The CDR3 DNA reads TGTGCCAGCAGTGAACTAGAGGAGCTCTCTGGAAACACCATATATTTT.

This clonotype has more than one count but fewer than ten. The chain uses TRBV5-1 and TRBJ1-6; the D is unclear. The CDR3 runs 13 residues. V dropped 4 bases and J dropped 6 bases, with 8 bases sitting between them. Germline V gives CDR1 SGHRS, CDR2 YFSETQ. CDR3: CASSKESNSPLHF. CDR3 DNA: TGCGCCAGCAGCAAGGAAAGTAATTCACCCCTCCACTTT.

The table lists this clonotype with many counts. The gene calls are TRBV6-1 and TRBJ2-7; 12 bases are shared with TRBD2. The CDR3 sequence is 16 residues long. V lost 10 bases, J lost 4 bases, and 14 bases stayed unmatched. The germline V gene has CDR1 MNHNS and CDR2 SASEGT. The CDR3 region is CATTTSGGRWIYEQYF. CDR3 DNA: TGTGCCACGACCACTAGCGGGGGGAGGTGGATATACGAGCAGTACTTC.